This TCR beta chain appears in the sequencing data of a study of T cells in Graves' hyperthyroidism and ophthalmopathy. General study points: A model built on 13 V-J features separated ophthalmopathy from stable hyperthyroidism. Most expanded thyroid clonotypes above 0.001 recurred in blood.

The CDR3 is 15 residues long. Germline V gene lookup returns CDR1 MGHDK and CDR2 SYGVNS. V was trimmed by 10 bases and J by 6 bases, leaving 24 bases between them. Using RNA transcripts as the source, TCR beta CDR3 regions were amplified. Using the HTBI primer set, a first-round RT-PCR was run on the TCR CDR3. TCRdb independently ran MiXCR on the multiplex PCR reads; one entry per CDR3 protein. The data show more than 500,000 distinct CDR3 sequences, with 46% seen just once and approximately 44% held by the top ten. This clonotype was detected many times. Its antigen is unidentified. Those patients with uncontrolled infection, other autoimmune disease, pregnancy or lactation were excluded. Orbital computed tomography, thyroid ultrasound, serum thyroxine and TRAb, and clinical symptoms together informed the diagnoses.

Sequencing was done on a sample of peripheral blood or thyroid tissue (not recorded which). The chain links TRBV25-1 to TRBJ1-2; D is possibly TRBD1 (6 bases). This receptor was obtained from an adult woman with Graves' disease, either hyperthyroidism or ophthalmopathy (not recorded which). The CDR3 bases are TGTGCCACCAACCAGGCTCCTATACAGGGAAATGGCTACACCTTC. Amino acids: CATNQAPIQGNGYTF.